The 27 T cell receptor beta chains presented below share a single source sample, sequenced in a study of cytomegalovirus exposure and HLA in healthy donors. Using immunoSEQ multiplex PCR, the repertoire was profiled, and TCRdb retains in-frame clones only, with some absent. The repertoire includes fewer than 250,000 clones, 83% of them detected once, and roughly 6% sits in the top ten. Sequencing was done on a sample of PBMCs. These receptors originate from a woman between 18 and 29 years old in good health and CMV-seronegative.

J is TRBJ1-1 and V is TRBV6-1, with 8 nucleotides matching TRBD1. The CDR3 has 16 residues. V lost 1 base and J lost 0; bases outside the gene matches: 4. Germline V gene data show CDR1 as MNHNS and CDR2 as SASEGT. CDR3 loop: CASSEGAGGLNTEAFF. The CDR3 nucleotides are TGTGCCAGCAGTGAAGGGGCAGGGGGCTTGAACACTGAAGCTTTCTTT.

The chain uses TRBV14 and TRBJ2-3; D is unresolved. Trimming removed 1 base from V and 1 base from J, with 9 bases in between. Germline CDR1 and CDR2: SGHDN and FVKESK. The CDR3 totals 15 residues. The chain's CDR3 is CASSQGGSRTDTQYF. The CDR3 DNA follows: TGTGCCAGCAGCCAAGGTGGGTCCCGCACAGATACGCAGTATTTT. The whole variable domain, remainder taken from reference TRBV14 and TRBJ2-3, is EAGVTQFPSHSVIEKGQTVTLRCDPISGHDNLYWYRRVMGKEIKFLLHFVKESKQDESGMPNNRFLAERTGGTYSTLKVQPAELEDSGVYFCASSQGGSRTDTQYFGPGTRLTVL.

V gene TRBV10-3 combines with J gene TRBJ2-7, with D perhaps TRBD1 (6 bases). Looked up from germline, CDR1 is ENHRY and CDR2 is SYGVKD. The length of the CDR3 is 18 residues. Trimming removed 4 bases from V and 0 bases from J, with 22 bases in between. The CDR3 DNA follows: TGTGCCATCAGTGCGCCAGCCGTTACAGGGAAAAGCTCCTACGAGCAGTACTTC. Residues: CAISAPAVTGKSSYEQYF.

The V call is TRBV7-9, the J call TRBJ1-4, with 7 nucleotides matching TRBD1. Germline V lookup: CDR1 SEHNR, CDR2 FQNEAQ (reference sequence). Unmatched junction bases numbered 2, after V lost 7 bases and J lost 0 bases. This CDR3 region has 14 residues. The CDR3 region is CASTDRATNEKLFF. CDR3 coding DNA: TGTGCCAGCACCGACAGGGCAACTAATGAAAAACTGTTTTTT.

This chain joins TRBV5-4 and TRBJ2-7; D is unclear. Germline V gene lookup returns CDR1 SGHNT and CDR2 YYREEE (reference sequence). The CDR3 spans 14 residues. V lost 0 bases and J lost 1, with 8 bases in between. Written as DNA, the CDR3 is TGTGCCAGCAGCTTGGTTGCCACATCCTACGAGCAGTACTTC. Translated: CASSLVATSYEQYF.

This clone was seen a handful of times. The CDR3 loop reads CASSRLVYGYTF. Here the CDR3 DNA reads TGTGCCAGCAGTCGACTAGTTTATGGCTACACCTTC. This rearrangement joins TRBV6-5 to TRBJ1-2; D gene unclear. This CDR3 contains 12 residues. Germline V gene lookup returns CDR1 MNHEY and CDR2 SVGAGI. With 5 bases removed from V and 5 bases from J, the gap between germline ends came to 9 bases.

This sequence joins TRBV27 and TRBJ2-7; 10 positions agree with TRBD1. There are 15 residues in the CDR3. V was clipped by 5 bases and J by 3 bases; unmatched bases: 7. CDR1 and CDR2 from the germline V gene are MNHEY and SMNVEV (reference sequence). The CDR3 loop reads CASSRDRGFHYEQYF. Here the CDR3 DNA reads TGTGCCAGCAGTCGGGACAGGGGATTTCACTACGAGCAGTACTTC.

This clone came up a few times. This chain connects TRBV13 to TRBJ2-5; D assignment may be TRBD1 or TRBD2 (7 bases each). CDR1 is PRHDT and CDR2 is FYEKMQ in the germline V gene (reference sequence). CDR3 size: 16 residues. V dropped 5 bases and J dropped 3 bases, with 19 bases sitting between them. CDR3 nucleotide sequence: TGTGCCAGCAGCCCAACAGGGGAGGGAGGGAAAGAGACCCAGTACTTC. Translated, it gives CASSPTGEGGKETQYF.

This clone has only one observation. V gene TRBV5-1 combines with J gene TRBJ1-3; 9 bases map to TRBD1. Looked up from germline, CDR1 is SGHRS and CDR2 is YFSETQ. J gave up 0 bases and V 4 bases, and 23 bases lay outside the gene matches. This CDR3 region has 22 residues. CDR3 bases: TGCGCCAGCAGCCAGGACACCGAACCGGGACAGGGCTGGCGGATCTCTGGAAACACCATATATTTT. Its protein product is CASSQDTEPGQGWRISGNTIYF.

The rearrangement joins TRBV27 to TRBJ2-2, with D unclear. The length of the CDR3 is 12 residues. Trimming removed 8 bases from V and 5 bases from J, with 9 bases in between. CDR1 is MNHEY and CDR2 is SMNVEV in the germline V gene (reference sequence). The CDR3 bases are TGTGCCAGCCATCAGTGGACCGGGGAGCTGTTTTTT. This translates into CASHQWTGELFF.

This chain links TRBV28 with TRBJ2-7; a possible D gene is TRBD1 (6 bases). Trimming took off 2 bases at V and 3 bases at J, with 23 bases between the two ends. CDR3 length: 18 amino acids. The germline V gene has CDR1 MDHEN and CDR2 SYDVKM. CDR3 residues: CASSLRNRVIIKDYEQYF. The CDR3, as DNA: TGTGCCAGCAGTTTAAGGAACAGGGTAATCATAAAGGACTACGAGCAGTACTTC.

The chain has TRBV15 and TRBJ1-1; D perhaps matches TRBD1 (6 bases). V dropped 5 bases and J dropped 0 bases, with 13 bases sitting between them. Germline V gene data show CDR1 as LNHNV and CDR2 as YYDKDF (reference sequence). This CDR3 is 15 amino acids long. In DNA form, the CDR3 reads TGTGCCACCAGCCAGGACAGAAACCTGAACACTGAAGCTTTCTTT. Translated, it gives CATSQDRNLNTEAFF.

The chain has TRBV10-3 and TRBJ2-7, with TRBD2 matching 8 bases. With V trimmed by 3 bases and J by 3 bases, 10 bases remained unmatched. CDR1 and CDR2 (germline): ENHRY, SYGVKD. This CDR3 is built from 16 residues. The CDR3 DNA is TGTGCCATCAGTGATAGCACAAGCGGGGGACTCTACGAGCAGTACTTC. Amino acids: CAISDSTSGGLYEQYF.

V is TRBV5-1 and J is TRBJ1-5, with unresolved D. The CDR3 is made up of 11 amino acids. The V gene's germline CDR1 is SGHRS and CDR2 YFSETQ. V lost 9 bases to trimming and J lost 4 bases, with 8 bases between them. This CDR3 reads CAIRLNQPQHF. The CDR3 nucleotides read TGCGCCATCCGATTGAATCAGCCCCAGCATTTT.

The chain carries TRBV5-1 and TRBJ2-7; 11 bases fit TRBD1. The CDR3 has 15 amino acids. The V gene's germline CDR1 is SGHRS and CDR2 YFSETQ. The V segment lost 0 bases and the J segment 5 bases; nucleotides outside the gene matches: 4. CDR3 amino acids: CASSLDRTGGNEQYF. The CDR3, as DNA: TGCGCCAGCAGCTTGGATCGGACAGGGGGCAACGAGCAGTACTTC.

The rearrangement links TRBV5-8 to TRBJ2-1; tentatively, D is TRBD1 (6 bases). This CDR3 is 16 amino acids long. CDR1 is SGHTS and CDR2 is YDEGEE in the germline V gene. The V end was cut by 2 bases, the J end by 4 bases, with 16 bases between. CDR3 loop: CASSFRAGADYNEQFF. CDR3 sequence (DNA): TGTGCCAGCAGCTTTAGGGCAGGGGCCGATTACAATGAGCAGTTCTTC.

This chain connects TRBV5-1 to TRBJ1-2, with unresolved D. The CDR3 runs 16 residues. V dropped 0 bases and J dropped 1 base, with 13 bases sitting between them. Germline loops: CDR1 SGHRS, CDR2 YFSETQ. The CDR3 protein is CASSLGLGPINYGYTF. CDR3 bases: TGCGCCAGCAGCTTGGGTCTGGGTCCCATTAACTATGGCTACACCTTC.

The chain combines TRBV30 with TRBJ2-7, with D tentatively TRBD1 (5 bases). V was pared by 0 bases and J by 3 bases, with 12 bases between. Looked up from germline, CDR1 is GTSNPN and CDR2 is SVGIG (reference sequence). CDR3 size: 14 residues. Here the CDR3 reads CAWSVIGVGYEQYF. CDR3 coding DNA: TGTGCCTGGAGTGTTATAGGGGTTGGCTACGAGCAGTACTTC.

This chain joins TRBV7-8 and TRBJ1-5; no firm D call. The germline CDR1 and CDR2 sequences are SGHVS and FQNEAQ. The germline V and J ends were trimmed by 2 bases and 1 base, with 6 bases remaining between them. CDR3 length equals 14 residues. The CDR3 here is CASSLPRSNQPQHF. The CDR3 bases are TGTGCCAGCAGCTTACCTCGAAGCAATCAGCCCCAGCATTTT.

The chain carries TRBV5-1 and TRBJ2-5, with D unclear. Trimming stripped 0 bases from V and 2 bases from J, with 8 bases between. Germline assignment: CDR1 SGHRS and CDR2 YFSETQ. The CDR3 loop spans 14 amino acids. The CDR3 DNA is TGCGCCAGCAGCTTGGGGGCCCATCAAGAGACCCAGTACTTC. It yields the protein CASSLGAHQETQYF.

The V gene is TRBV5-6, the J gene TRBJ2-5; 9 positions match TRBD2. The CDR3 runs to 15 residues. After removal of 3 bases from V and 1 base from J, the junction contained 4 bases not matched to a gene. Looked up from germline, CDR1 is SGHDT and CDR2 is YYEEEE. The DNA of the CDR3 is TGTGCCAGCAGCTATAGCGGGGGTGGCCAAGAGACCCAGTACTTC. Translating gives CASSYSGGGQETQYF.

This chain links TRBV11-2 with TRBJ1-5; D ambiguous. Germline V CDR1 and CDR2: SGHAT, FQNNGV. Trimming removed 7 bases at V and 5 bases at J, with 18 bases between. This CDR3 is built from 15 residues. CDR3 region: CASKLTWEVDQPQHF. As DNA, the CDR3 is TGTGCCAGCAAGCTTACGTGGGAGGTGGATCAGCCCCAGCATTTT.

The V and J genes are TRBV5-1 and TRBJ2-5, with 10 positions matching TRBD2. CDR1 is SGHRS and CDR2 is YFSETQ in the germline V gene. Germline trimming cut 0 bases from V and 5 bases from J; bases unmatched to any gene: 7. The CDR3 sequence is 16 residues long. This CDR3 reads CASSLASGGRGETQYF. The CDR3, as DNA: TGCGCCAGCAGCTTGGCTAGCGGGGGCCGGGGGGAGACCCAGTACTTC.

CDR3 sequence reads: CASKSGNQPQHF. The CDR3, as DNA: TGTGCCAGCAAGTCAGGCAATCAGCCCCAGCATTTT. The V and J genes are TRBV28 and TRBJ1-5; D remains ambiguous. Trimming shortened V by 7 bases and J by 2 bases, and 6 bases separated the two germline ends. CDR3 length equals 12 residues. CDR1 is MDHEN and CDR2 is SYDVKM in the germline V gene.

In its sample, this clone was seen a few times. J is TRBJ1-4 and V is TRBV28, with 8 bases lining up with TRBD1. V dropped 4 bases and J dropped 8; count of bases not matched to a gene: 12. The CDR3 runs to 16 residues. Germline loops: CDR1 MDHEN, CDR2 SYDVKM. The DNA for the CDR3 is TGTGCCAGCAGTTCAATTCACACGGACAGGGCGGAAAAACTGTTTTTT. Protein product: CASSSIHTDRAEKLFF.

V gene TRBV9 combines with J gene TRBJ2-5; TRBD1 is a possible D gene (5 bases). This CDR3 has 15 amino acids. CDR1 is SGDLS, CDR2 YYNGEE, per germline. V lost 3 bases to trimming and J lost 0 bases, with 12 bases between them. The CDR3 loop reads CASSATTAYQETQYF. The CDR3 region has the DNA TGTGCCAGCAGCGCGACGACAGCGTACCAAGAGACCCAGTACTTC.

This chain uses TRBV6-1 with TRBJ1-3, with D maybe TRBD1 (5 bases). The germline V gene has CDR1 MNHNS and CDR2 SASEGT. The CDR3 consists of 15 residues. The V gene lost 1 base and the J gene lost 3 bases, with 10 bases spanning the gap. CDR3 amino acids: CASSEGEGLGNTIYF. The CDR3 bases are TGTGCCAGCAGTGAAGGGGAGGGACTTGGAAACACCATATATTTT.